The rows below give T cell receptor beta chains drawn from one sample of a study of control samples from healthy donors and cancer patients. The table came from immunoSEQ multiplex PCR; TCRdb's copy has only in-frame clones and leaves some out. The data contain around 250,000 clones, approximately 80% of them singletons. Material: PBMCs. All receptors derive from an older woman with lung cancer. Each CDR3 is given with its conserved first and last residue. Fields, in order: V gene, CDR3 protein.

>TRBV9
CASSVAMSSYEQYF
>TRBV7-8
CASSLPLRQGPFSEQYF
>TRBV27
CASSHGRRTGANVLTF
>TRBV5-1
CASSTDSDRSYEQYF
>TRBV28
CASNPRGRDYGYTF
>TRBV5-5
CASSETRQARKGF
>TRBV6-5
CASRWGQGPYNEQFF
>TRBV4-1
CASSPPAGTPQTEAFF
>TRBV28
CASSFVWGGGTDTQYF
>TRBV2
CASSVPDSRLLFDYNEQFF
>TRBV27
CASSLLGTQDLYGYTF
>TRBV9
CASSPRRGASSYEQYF
>TRBV27
CASSFSGAYSNQPQHF
>TRBV9
CASSVVARYNEQFF
>TRBV5-1
CASTPPPGELFF
>TRBV27
CATKPGNNYGYTF
>TRBV28
CASIQWGANLGAQHF
>TRBV5-8
CASSLLSSGNTIYF
>TRBV10-3
CAISLQGAEEQYF
>TRBV28
CASSPGPAYEQYF
>TRBV7-9
CASSFLLGYEQYF
>TRBV7-3
CASREGDTQYF
>TRBV19
CASSIGTLNTEAFF
>TRBV7-9
CASLGASSYEQYF
>TRBV5-1
CASSLVGGVEAFF
>TRBV5-1
CASSRQGDRNTEAFF
>TRBV12-3/TRBV12-4
CASSPTSGELFF
>TRBV28
CASSSPATNEKLFF
>TRBV5-1
CASSLVAGLADSSYEQYF
>TRBV5-1
CASSLGQGATNEKLFF
>TRBV5-1
CASSFRDGSTDTQYF
>TRBV21-1
CARENGRGQPQHF
>TRBV3-1/TRBV3-2
CASSRQSPSGGARGYTF
>TRBV27
CASSPILTGADTDTQYF
>TRBV6-5
CASSTGLAGAGELFF
>TRBV10-3
CAIGPITDTQYF
>TRBV5-4
CASSPGGGGHEQFF
>TRBV13
CASSPAGGLETQYF